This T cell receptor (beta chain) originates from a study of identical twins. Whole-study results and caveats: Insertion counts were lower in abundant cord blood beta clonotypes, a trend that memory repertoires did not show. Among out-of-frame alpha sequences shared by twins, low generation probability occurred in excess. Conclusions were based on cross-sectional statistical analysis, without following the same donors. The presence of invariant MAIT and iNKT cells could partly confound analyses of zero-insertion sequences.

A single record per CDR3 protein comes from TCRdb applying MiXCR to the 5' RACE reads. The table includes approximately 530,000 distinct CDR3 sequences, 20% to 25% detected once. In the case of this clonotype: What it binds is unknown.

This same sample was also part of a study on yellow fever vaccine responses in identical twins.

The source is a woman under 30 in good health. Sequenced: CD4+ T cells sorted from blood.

In DNA form, the CDR3 reads TGTGCCAGCAGCCGGACAGGGTTTGGCTACACCTTC. Residues: CASSRTGFGYTF. The chain joins TRBV11-2 to TRBJ1-2; 8 bases fit TRBD1. In germline, CDR1 is SGHAT, CDR2 FQNNGV. The CDR3 consists of 12 residues. V lost 5 bases to trimming and J lost 7 bases; unmatched junction nucleotides: 3.